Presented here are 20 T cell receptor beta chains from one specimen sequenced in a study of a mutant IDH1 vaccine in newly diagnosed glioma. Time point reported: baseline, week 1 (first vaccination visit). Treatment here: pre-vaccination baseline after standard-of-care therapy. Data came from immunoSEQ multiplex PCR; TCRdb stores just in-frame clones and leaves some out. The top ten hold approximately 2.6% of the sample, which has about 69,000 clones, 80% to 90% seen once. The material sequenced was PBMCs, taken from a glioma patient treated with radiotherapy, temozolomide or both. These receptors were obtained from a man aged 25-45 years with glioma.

CDR3: CASSDRSNQPQHF. For the CDR3, the DNA is TGTGCCAGCAGTGACAGGTCCAACCAGCCCCAGCATTTT. V is TRBV6-5 and J is TRBJ1-5, with D maybe TRBD1 (6 bases). Trimming took off 5 bases at V and 7 bases at J, with 12 bases between the two ends. The CDR3 covers 13 residues. Germline V lookup: CDR1 MNHEY, CDR2 SVGAGI.

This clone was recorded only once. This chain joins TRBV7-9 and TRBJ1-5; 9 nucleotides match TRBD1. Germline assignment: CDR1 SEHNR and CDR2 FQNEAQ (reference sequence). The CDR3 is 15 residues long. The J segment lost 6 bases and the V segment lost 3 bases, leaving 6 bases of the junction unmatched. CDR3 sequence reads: CASSFGTGSGQPQHF. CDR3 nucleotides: TGTGCCAGCAGCTTCGGGACAGGGTCGGGTCAGCCCCAGCATTTT.

Here the CDR3 DNA reads TGCGCCAGCCAACGGGACGCCCTACGGGACACTGAAGCTTTCTTT. Encoded protein: CASQRDALRDTEAFF. V usage is TRBV5-1 and J usage is TRBJ1-1, with TRBD1 as a possible D gene (5 bases). The CDR3 contains 15 residues. The germline V gene has CDR1 SGHRS and CDR2 YFSETQ. Trimming removed 7 bases from V and 3 bases from J, with 19 bases in between.

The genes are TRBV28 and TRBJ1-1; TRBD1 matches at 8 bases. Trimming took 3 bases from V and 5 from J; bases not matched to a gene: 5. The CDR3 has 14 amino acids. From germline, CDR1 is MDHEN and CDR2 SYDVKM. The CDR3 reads CASSFSGGRTEAFF. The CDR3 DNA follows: TGTGCCAGCAGTTTCTCAGGGGGCAGGACTGAAGCTTTCTTT.

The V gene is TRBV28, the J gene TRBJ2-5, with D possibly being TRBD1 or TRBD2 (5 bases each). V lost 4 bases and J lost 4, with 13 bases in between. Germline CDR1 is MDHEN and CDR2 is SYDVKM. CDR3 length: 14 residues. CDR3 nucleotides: TGTGCCAGCAGTTCGGACCGGGGCTTAGAGACCCAGTACTTC. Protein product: CASSSDRGLETQYF.

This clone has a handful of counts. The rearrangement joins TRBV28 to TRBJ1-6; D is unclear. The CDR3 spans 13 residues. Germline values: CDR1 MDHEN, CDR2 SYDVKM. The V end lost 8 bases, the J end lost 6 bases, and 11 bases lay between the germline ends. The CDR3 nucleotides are TGTGCCAGCCACGTACGGGGTAATTCACCCCTCCACTTT. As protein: CASHVRGNSPLHF. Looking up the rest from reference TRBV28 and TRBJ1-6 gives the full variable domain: DVKVTQSSRYLVKRTGEKVFLECVQDMDHENMFWYRQDPGLGLRLIYFSYDVKMKEKGDIPEGYSVSREKKERFSLILESASTNQTSMYLCASHVRGNSPLHFGNGTRLTVT.

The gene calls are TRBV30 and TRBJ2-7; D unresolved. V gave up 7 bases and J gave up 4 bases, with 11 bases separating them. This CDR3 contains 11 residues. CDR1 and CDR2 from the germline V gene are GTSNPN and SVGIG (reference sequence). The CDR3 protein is CASATIYEQYF. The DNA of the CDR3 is TGTGCCTCCGCGACAATTTACGAGCAGTACTTC.

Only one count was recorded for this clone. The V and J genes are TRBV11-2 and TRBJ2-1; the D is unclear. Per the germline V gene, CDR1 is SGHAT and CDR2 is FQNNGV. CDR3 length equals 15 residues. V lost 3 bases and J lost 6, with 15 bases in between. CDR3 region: CASSFLWVSGNEQFF. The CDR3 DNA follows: TGTGCCAGCAGCTTCCTCTGGGTTTCCGGCAATGAGCAGTTCTTC.

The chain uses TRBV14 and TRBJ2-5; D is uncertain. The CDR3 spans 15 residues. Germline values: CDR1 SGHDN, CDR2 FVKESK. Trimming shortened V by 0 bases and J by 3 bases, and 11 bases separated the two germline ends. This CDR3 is CASSQDWPDEETQYF. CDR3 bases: TGTGCCAGCAGCCAAGATTGGCCAGATGAAGAGACCCAGTACTTC.

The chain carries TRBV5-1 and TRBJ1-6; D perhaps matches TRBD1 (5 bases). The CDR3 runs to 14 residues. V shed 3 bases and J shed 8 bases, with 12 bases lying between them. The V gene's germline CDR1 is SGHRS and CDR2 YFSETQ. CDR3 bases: TGCGCCAGCAGCTCCGGGGGAAGAGATTCACCCCTCCACTTT. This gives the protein CASSSGGRDSPLHF.

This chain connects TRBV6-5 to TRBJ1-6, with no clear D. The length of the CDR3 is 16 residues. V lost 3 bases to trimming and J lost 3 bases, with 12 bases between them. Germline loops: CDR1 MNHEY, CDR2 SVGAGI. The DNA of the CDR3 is TGTGCCAGCAGTTATGGATCGGCGGGCTATAATTCACCCCTCCACTTT. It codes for CASSYGSAGYNSPLHF.

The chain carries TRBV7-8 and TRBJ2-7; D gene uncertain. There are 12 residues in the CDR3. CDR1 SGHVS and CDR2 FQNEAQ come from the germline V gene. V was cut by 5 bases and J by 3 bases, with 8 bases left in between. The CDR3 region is CASSHYDYEQYF. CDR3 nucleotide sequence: TGTGCCAGCAGCCACTACGACTACGAGCAGTACTTC.

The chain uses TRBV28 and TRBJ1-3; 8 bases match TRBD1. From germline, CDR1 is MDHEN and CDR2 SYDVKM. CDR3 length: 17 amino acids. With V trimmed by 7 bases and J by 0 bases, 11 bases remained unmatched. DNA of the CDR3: TGTGCCAGCACCCACATAAGGACAGGGAACTCTGGAAACACCATATATTTT. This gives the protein CASTHIRTGNSGNTIYF.

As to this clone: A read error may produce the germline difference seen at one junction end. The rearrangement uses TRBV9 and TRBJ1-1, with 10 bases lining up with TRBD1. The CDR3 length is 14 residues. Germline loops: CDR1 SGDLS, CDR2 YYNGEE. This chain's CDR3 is CASSKDRGTAETFF. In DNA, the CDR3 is TGTGCCAGCAGCAAGGACAGGGGGACCGCTGAAACTTTCTTT.

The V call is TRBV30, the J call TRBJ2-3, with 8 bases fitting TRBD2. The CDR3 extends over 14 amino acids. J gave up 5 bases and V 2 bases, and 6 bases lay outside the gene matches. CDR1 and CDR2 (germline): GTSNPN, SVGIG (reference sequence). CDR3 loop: CAWSLGTSGDTQYF. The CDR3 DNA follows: TGTGCCTGGAGTCTAGGGACTAGTGGAGATACGCAGTATTTT.

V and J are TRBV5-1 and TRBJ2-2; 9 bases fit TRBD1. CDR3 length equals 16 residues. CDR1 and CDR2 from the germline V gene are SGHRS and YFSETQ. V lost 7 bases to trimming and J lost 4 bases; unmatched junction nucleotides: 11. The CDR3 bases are TGCGCCAGCCGCTCTACAGGGGGCGATGTCACCGGGGAGCTGTTTTTT. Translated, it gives CASRSTGGDVTGELFF.

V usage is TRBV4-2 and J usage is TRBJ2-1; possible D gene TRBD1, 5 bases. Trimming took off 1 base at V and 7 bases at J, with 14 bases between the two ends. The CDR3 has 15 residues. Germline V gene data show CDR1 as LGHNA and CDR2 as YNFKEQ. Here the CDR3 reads CASSQGFGHQNEQFF. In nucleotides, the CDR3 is TGTGCCAGCAGCCAAGGGTTCGGACACCAGAATGAGCAGTTCTTC.

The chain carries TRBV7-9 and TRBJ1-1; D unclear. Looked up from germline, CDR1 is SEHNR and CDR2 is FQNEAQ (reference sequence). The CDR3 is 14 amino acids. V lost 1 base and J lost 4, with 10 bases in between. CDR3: CASSLVREGTEAFF. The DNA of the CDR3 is TGTGCCAGCAGCTTAGTCCGAGAGGGCACTGAAGCTTTCTTT.

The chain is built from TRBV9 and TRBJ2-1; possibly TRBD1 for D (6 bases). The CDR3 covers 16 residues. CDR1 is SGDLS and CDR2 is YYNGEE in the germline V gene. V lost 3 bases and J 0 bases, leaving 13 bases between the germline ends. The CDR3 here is CASSGGTGSSYNEQFF. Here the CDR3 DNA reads TGTGCCAGCAGCGGGGGAACAGGGAGCTCCTACAATGAGCAGTTCTTC.

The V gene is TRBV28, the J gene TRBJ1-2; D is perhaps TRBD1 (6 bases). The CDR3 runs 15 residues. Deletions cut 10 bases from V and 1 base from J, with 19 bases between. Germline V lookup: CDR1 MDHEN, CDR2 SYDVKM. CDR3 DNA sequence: TGTGCCACCGCCTCCGCGGGGGCGGATAACTATGGCTACACCTTC. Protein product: CATASAGADNYGYTF.